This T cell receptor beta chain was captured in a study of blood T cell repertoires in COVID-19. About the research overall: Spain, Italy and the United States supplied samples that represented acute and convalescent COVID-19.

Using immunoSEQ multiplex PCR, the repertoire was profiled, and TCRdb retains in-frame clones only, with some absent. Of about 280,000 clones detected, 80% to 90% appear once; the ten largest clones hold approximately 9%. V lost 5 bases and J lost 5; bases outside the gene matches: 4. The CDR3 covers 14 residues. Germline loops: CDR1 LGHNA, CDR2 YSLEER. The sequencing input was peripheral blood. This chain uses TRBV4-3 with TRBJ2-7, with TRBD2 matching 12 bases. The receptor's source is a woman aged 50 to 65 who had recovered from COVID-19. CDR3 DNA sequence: TGCGCCAGCAGCTACCTAGCGGGAGGGGACGAGCAGTACTTC. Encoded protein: CASSYLAGGDEQYF.